This T cell receptor (beta chain) emerged from a study of blood T cell repertoires in COVID-19 (dated by TCRdb to the early 2020s). A note on the overall study: Collaborator samples came from the United States, Italy and Spain and covered acute and convalescent phases of COVID-19. The material from the prospective study consisted of cDNA or gDNA derived from T cells, B-cell-depleted T cells, or PBMCs. The dataset comprised deeply sampled blood TCRbeta repertoires from subjects exposed to, actively infected with, or recovered from COVID-19. The repertoires were made available in a free public database intended to serve as a resource for research on the immune response to SARS-CoV-2. The samples were drawn from two sources: the first 160 participants of the ongoing ImmuneRACE study, and over 1,000 subjects contributed by 6 global collaborators. A de-identified subject ID, COVID-19 status, age in years and sex were almost always included in the sample metadata. HLA class I and class II types, where available, came from metadata supplied by the sample provider rather than from assay-based typing.

The full study reports these points: The quantity of clinical and demographic metadata differed by source and by participant and was supplied without curation.

Note on this clone: The antigen it recognizes is unknown. Base qualities are not recorded, but no much larger clone differs from it by a single base.

Based on the germline V gene, the CDR1 and CDR2 sequences are SGHRS and YFSETQ. The CDR3 has 15 amino acids, counting the end cysteine and phenylalanine. The entry retains the CDR3 DNA only, 45 bases that are in frame from base 1. The V and J ends are trimmed by 4 bases and 5 bases, leaving 18 bases between them. TCRbeta CDR3 regions were amplified from genomic DNA by means of the immunoSEQ Assay, a bias-controlled multiplex PCR. In the source study's methods: Within the assay, amplification of reference gene primers was used to estimate how many nucleated cells each sample contained. To quantify the absolute abundance of each unique TCRbeta CDR3 rearrangement, sequence reads were collapsed and filtered. For each sample, productive Simpson clonality was calculated as the square root of Simpson's diversity index over productive rearrangements. TCRdb carries this immuneACCESS record with in-frame sequences only. Its versions omit some clonotypes, under half of them owing to an unresolved V gene in the studies checked, with the rest unexplained. The V and J calls and the clone size are those of that table, but D and trimming were determined from the DNA. The sample profile shows 450,000 to 500,000 clones; 75% to 90% of them were found once. Around 0.7% of the sample rests with the top ten.

In the prospective study, participants were roughly 18 to 95 years old, resided in 24 geographic areas of the United States, and were enrolled through a virtual design. In the prospective study, cohorts were assigned on the basis of participant-reported clinical history obtained from a screening survey and a study questionnaire. For ImmuneRACE Cohort 3, a participant was defined as recovered based on two consecutive negative NP/OP PCR tests, clearance by a healthcare professional, or resolution of symptoms. Each participant in the prospective study had whole blood, serum and a nasopharyngeal or oropharyngeal swab collected by mobile phlebotomists. Additional blood draws and questionnaires over a roughly two-month period could optionally be provided by prospective study participants. Blood samples from the prospective study were shipped frozen or at room temperature prior to DNA extraction.

The source material was PBMCs or T cells enriched from blood (not recorded which). The clonotype was recovered from a woman younger than 35 who had recovered from COVID-19. The rearranged segments are TRBV5-1 and TRBJ2-5, and perhaps TRBD2 as D gene, on 5 matching bases. The DNA sequence is TGCGCCAGCAGCCCTGGAGGCGGACCCCCCGAGACCCAGTACTTC. Its amino acids are CASSPGGGPPETQYF.